This TCR beta chain was obtained from a study of blood T cell repertoires in COVID-19. This CDR3 contains 15 residues. CDR1 SGDLS and CDR2 YYNGEE come from the germline V gene. Trimming pared 1 base from V and 4 bases from J, leaving 14 bases between. TCRdb's table, derived via immunoSEQ multiplex PCR, lists solely in-frame clones and lacks some. The repertoire includes 150,000 to 200,000 clones, 80% of them detected once, and less than 6% sits in the top ten. The TCR sequence derives from a man aged 35-49 years who had recovered from COVID-19. V and J are TRBV9 and TRBJ2-5; a weak D match, TRBD2 (5 bases). The sample was PBMCs or T cells enriched from blood (not recorded which). The CDR3 spells CASSVSSVRGETQYF. The CDR3 DNA follows: TGTGCCAGCAGCGTATCGTCCGTTCGGGGAGAGACCCAGTACTTC.